These 25 T cell receptor beta chains were sequenced from one sample in a study of T cell repertoires in cytomegalovirus infection (dated by TCRdb to the late 2010s). Sequenced on an Illumina HiSeq 1500. TCRdb trimmed the raw reads at Q25, called clones with MiXCR and kept productive beta chains. Each entry is one CDR3 protein sequence, shown with its most common DNA and genes. For this sample there are approximately 89,000 distinct CDR3 sequences; more than 20% appear just once. The top ten clones comprise approximately 53% of the sample. The treatment or condition label, as the study defines it: in vitro stimulation with specific CMV peptide epitopes to enrich CMV-specific T cells. The antigens of these receptors remain unknown. This specimen was CD8+ T cells from cultured PBMCs, taken from culture after CMV antigen stimulation. All receptors derive from a human donor in good health (CMV status not recorded). Some clones in this sample may be carry-over from other donors' samples.

This clonotype has ten or more counts. The J gene is TRBJ2-1, the V gene TRBV6-2 or TRBV6-3; 10 nucleotides align to TRBD2. V shed 5 bases, J shed 8 bases, and the junction held 6 bases outside the gene matches. Germline CDR1 and CDR2: MNHEY and SVGEGT. This CDR3 has 14 amino acids. This CDR3 is CASSPSGSLDEQFF. Written as DNA, the CDR3 is TGTGCCAGCAGTCCTAGCGGGAGTTTAGATGAGCAGTTCTTC.

The sample holds a few counts of this clonotype. The chain uses TRBV5-1 and TRBJ2-7; D is unresolved. The CDR3 sequence is 11 residues long. Trimming took off 2 bases at V and 5 bases at J, with 5 bases between the two ends. In germline, CDR1 is SGHRS, CDR2 YFSETQ. CDR3 in amino acids: CASSFANEQYF. CDR3 in DNA: TGCGCCAGCAGCTTTGCGAACGAGCAGTACTTC.

Here the CDR3 reads CASGTGGEQYF. The DNA of the CDR3 is TGTGCCAGCGGGACAGGGGGAGAGCAGTACTTC. The gene calls are TRBV28 and TRBJ2-7; TRBD1 agrees at 11 bases. The CDR3 extends over 11 amino acids. With V trimmed by 8 bases and J by 7 bases, 1 base remained unmatched. The V gene's germline CDR1 is MDHEN and CDR2 SYDVKM.

V usage is TRBV11-1 and J usage is TRBJ1-2; no clear D. V gave up 1 base and J gave up 5 bases, with 8 bases separating them. The germline gives CDR1 SGHAT, CDR2 FQDESV (reference sequence). This CDR3 is built from 13 residues. CDR3: CASSLGDVYGYTF. CDR3 DNA sequence: TGTGCCAGCAGCTTAGGAGATGTATATGGCTACACCTTC.

The chain combines TRBV6-6 with TRBJ1-1; 7 bases line up with TRBD1. V dropped 5 bases and J dropped 3; count of bases not matched to a gene: 12. Germline CDR1 reads MNHNY; CDR2 reads SVGAGI (reference sequence). The CDR3 contains 16 residues. The CDR3 here is CASSSGTANRDTEAFF. The DNA of the CDR3 is TGTGCCAGCAGTAGCGGGACAGCGAATAGGGACACTGAAGCTTTCTTT.

This clonotype was detected a few times. The chain couples TRBV7-9 to TRBJ1-2; D uncertain. This CDR3 has 12 residues. V lost 4 bases and J 4 bases, leaving 7 bases between the germline ends. Germline CDR1 and CDR2: SEHNR and FQNEAQ (reference sequence). CDR3 in amino acids: CASSSSVYGYTF. The CDR3 nucleotides are TGTGCCAGCAGCTCCTCCGTCTATGGCTACACCTTC.

This clonotype was detected ten times or more. The V gene is TRBV20-1, the J gene TRBJ1-5; D unclear. The germline V and J ends were trimmed by 0 bases and 1 base, with 4 bases remaining between them. The CDR3 covers 13 residues. Germline loops: CDR1 DFQATT, CDR2 SNEGSKA (reference sequence). DNA of the CDR3: TGCAGTGCTAGAGATCCGAGCAATCAGCCCCAGCATTTT. Its translation is CSARDPSNQPQHF.

This clonotype was seen more than once but under ten times. The chain combines TRBV7-9 with TRBJ2-4; D is possibly TRBD1 or TRBD2 (5 bases each). The CDR3 covers 15 residues. Per germline, CDR1 SEHNR and CDR2 FQNEAQ (reference sequence). V shed 3 bases and J shed 5 bases, with 14 bases lying between them. The CDR3 sequence: CASSFTGRDQNIQYF. In nucleotides, the CDR3 is TGTGCCAGCAGCTTTACCGGCAGGGACCAAAACATTCAGTACTTC.

This clonotype was seen a few times. This chain uses TRBV6-1 with TRBJ2-7; D uncertain. CDR1 is MNHNS, CDR2 SASEGT, per germline. This CDR3 has 14 residues. Deletions cut 2 bases from V and 7 bases from J, with 15 bases between. The CDR3 DNA is TGTGCCAGCAGTGAACTGGGCAGAACTGAGGAGCAGTACTTC. Amino acid sequence: CASSELGRTEEQYF.

This clonotype has a count of ten or more. The V and J genes are TRBV7-9 and TRBJ2-7, with D tentatively TRBD1 or TRBD2 (5 bases each). Per the germline V gene, CDR1 is SEHNR and CDR2 is FQNEAQ (reference sequence). This CDR3 is 18 amino acids long. The ends were cut back, 4 bases at V and 2 bases at J, with 24 bases in the middle. CDR3 DNA sequence: TGTGCCAGCAGCTCAATCTACGGACAAGTTCGAGGGACCTACGAGCAGTACTTC. Residues: CASSSIYGQVRGTYEQYF.

At least ten counts were recorded for this clonotype. This chain links TRBV11-2 with TRBJ1-2; D ambiguous. The CDR3 totals 13 residues. The V end was cut by 7 bases, the J end by 1 base, with 10 bases between. Germline V lookup: CDR1 SGHAT, CDR2 FQNNGV. The CDR3 here is CASIPGGNYGYTF. CDR3 coding DNA: TGTGCCAGCATCCCCGGTGGTAACTATGGCTACACCTTC. Using reference TRBV11-2 and TRBJ1-2 for the parts outside the CDR3, the full variable domain is EAGVAQSPRYKIIEKRQSVAFWCNPISGHATLYWYQQILGQGPKLLIQFQNNGVVDDSQLPKDRFSAERLKGVDSTLKIQPAKLEDSAVYLCASIPGGNYGYTFGSGTRLTVV.

This clonotype was detected only a few times. The chain combines TRBV19 with TRBJ1-4; a weak D match, TRBD1 (6 bases). The CDR3 covers 15 residues. Germline V gene sequence: CDR1 LNHDA, CDR2 SQIVND (reference sequence). Trimming stripped 9 bases from V and 0 bases from J, with 14 bases between. CDR3 nucleotides: TGTGCCAGCTCACAGGGTTTTGCAACTAATGAAAAACTGTTTTTT. Its translation: CASSQGFATNEKLFF.

In regard to this clonotype: An end of the junction differs from the germline gene, which may be a read error. The chain recombines TRBV27 with TRBJ1-5; D not resolved. Germline CDR1 and CDR2: MNHEY and SMNVEV (reference sequence). This CDR3 is 14 amino acids long. CDR3 loop: CASSRPGWNQPQRF. The CDR3, as DNA: TGTGCCAGCAGCCGTCCGGGCTGGAATCAGCCCCAGCGTTTT.

This clonotype was counted ten times or more. CDR3: CASRPGTGPSEGNTIYF. In DNA, the CDR3 is TGTGCCAGCAGGCCCGGGACAGGCCCTTCGGAGGGAAACACCATATATTTT. V gene TRBV28 combines with J gene TRBJ1-3, with TRBD1 identical over 8 bases. Germline V gene lookup returns CDR1 MDHEN and CDR2 SYDVKM. This CDR3 comprises 17 residues. The trim removed 6 bases at V and 4 bases at J, leaving 14 bases unmatched.

As for this clonotype: A much larger clone differs from this one at a single base, so this may be a read error. The chain combines TRBV7-6 with TRBJ2-1, with 11 bases identical to TRBD2. Looked up from germline, CDR1 is SGHVS and CDR2 is FNYEAQ. V was clipped by 5 bases and J by 8 bases; unmatched bases: 8. This CDR3 is 15 amino acids long. The CDR3 is CASSLFSGGAYEQFF. The CDR3 DNA follows: TGTGCCAGCAGCCTTTTTAGCGGGGGGGCGTATGAGCAGTTCTTC. The complete variable domain, with remaining parts taken from reference TRBV7-6 and TRBJ2-1, reads GAGVSQSPRYKVTKRGQDVALRCDPISGHVSLYWYRQALGQGPEFLTYFNYEAQQDKSGLPNDRFSAERPEGSISTLTIQRTEQRDSAMYRCASSLFSGGAYEQFFGPGTRLTVL.

This clonotype came up a few times. The chain couples TRBV6-1 to TRBJ2-3; a possible D gene is TRBD2 (6 bases). V lost 6 bases to trimming and J lost 3 bases, with 10 bases between them. The CDR3 contains 13 residues. Germline V gene sequence: CDR1 MNHNS, CDR2 SASEGT. The CDR3 sequence is CASRDRGTDTQYF. CDR3 coding DNA: TGTGCCAGCAGGGATCGGGGGACAGATACGCAGTATTTT.

This clonotype was seen only a few times. The J gene is TRBJ2-2, the V gene TRBV7-9; the match to TRBD1 covers 9 bases. The CDR3 extends over 13 amino acids. The trim removed 10 bases at V and 5 bases at J, leaving 5 bases unmatched. CDR1 and CDR2 from the germline V gene are SEHNR and FQNEAQ (reference sequence). DNA of the CDR3: TGTGCCATCTTACAGGGGGCTACCGGGGAGCTGTTTTTT. Translating it yields CAILQGATGELFF.

This clonotype has just a few counts. This chain links TRBV11-3 with TRBJ2-1; 16 positions agree with TRBD2. Germline CDR1 and CDR2: SGHNT and YENEEA. The junction had 7 bases not matched to a gene; V was cut back by 3 bases and J by 8 bases. CDR3 size: 17 residues. CDR3 DNA: TGTGCCAGCAGCTTTTGGGGACTAGCGGGGGGGCGGGATGAGCAGTTCTTC. Protein sequence: CASSFWGLAGGRDEQFF.

J is TRBJ1-1 and V is TRBV29-1; D not resolved. This CDR3 has 15 residues. V lost 0 bases to trimming and J lost 5 bases, with 16 bases between them. Germline-derived CDR1 and CDR2 are SQVTM and ANQGSEA. The CDR3 DNA sequence: TGCAGCGTTGAAGATGAAGGGAGCCATTGGACTGAAGCTTTCTTT. Protein sequence: CSVEDEGSHWTEAFF. The variable domain in full, with the rest retrieved from reference TRBV29-1 and TRBJ1-1, is SAVISQKPSRDICQRGTSLTIQCQVDSQVTMMFWYRQQPGQSLTLIATANQGSEATYESGFVIDKFPISRPNLTFSTLTVSNMSPEDSSIYLCSVEDEGSHWTEAFFGQGTRLTVV.

This clonotype was recorded a few times. The V call is TRBV5-6, the J call TRBJ2-7, with 12 positions matching TRBD1. The CDR3 has 15 residues. The germline CDR1 and CDR2 sequences are SGHDT and YYEEEE. The V segment lost 3 bases and the J segment 4 bases; nucleotides outside the gene matches: 5. Here the CDR3 DNA reads TGTGCCAGCAGCTATCCGGGACAGGGGGCTTACGAGCAGTACTTC. It translates to CASSYPGQGAYEQYF.

This clonotype was detected only a few times. The chain couples TRBV20-1 to TRBJ2-1, with D possibly matching TRBD2 (5 bases). The CDR3 has 16 residues. Per the germline V gene, CDR1 is DFQATT and CDR2 is SNEGSKA (reference sequence). Deletions cut 0 bases from V and 5 bases from J, with 17 bases between. The CDR3 bases are TGCAGTGCTAGAGATCGAGGGAGCGGACGAAACAATGAGCAGTTCTTC. Amino acid sequence: CSARDRGSGRNNEQFF.

The CDR3 loop is CASSLWTSYIQYF. In DNA form, the CDR3 reads TGTGCCAGCAGCCTCTGGACTAGCTACATTCAGTACTTC. The genes are TRBV5-6 and TRBJ2-4, with 8 bases fitting TRBD2. CDR1 and CDR2 (germline): SGHDT, YYEEEE. With 4 bases clipped from V and 8 bases from J, the junction kept 5 bases outside the gene matches. The CDR3 is 13 residues long. The variable domain in full, completed from reference TRBV5-6 and TRBJ2-4, reads DAGVTQSPTHLIKTRGQQVTLRCSPKSGHDTVSWYQQALGQGPQFIFQYYEEEERQRGNFPDRFSGHQFPNYSSELNVNALLLGDSALYLCASSLWTSYIQYFGAGTRLSVL.

Many counts were recorded for this clonotype. CDR3 coding DNA: TGTGCCAGCAGCTTAGGGACAGGGGCCACCGGGGAGCTGTTTTTT. Its translation is CASSLGTGATGELFF. The rearrangement links TRBV7-8 to TRBJ2-2, with 9 bases identical to TRBD1. This CDR3 comprises 15 residues. The germline V gene encodes CDR1 SGHVS and CDR2 FQNEAQ. V dropped 1 base and J dropped 4; count of bases not matched to a gene: 1.

This clonotype was recorded at least ten times. The chain is built from TRBV7-2 and TRBJ2-7; the D gene is possibly TRBD1 (6 bases). V gave up 6 bases and J gave up 2 bases, with 11 bases separating them. The CDR3 is 13 amino acids. CDR1 is SGHTA and CDR2 is FQGNSA in the germline V gene. The CDR3: CASSMGTPYEQYF. The CDR3 region has the DNA TGTGCCAGCAGTATGGGGACACCCTACGAGCAGTACTTC.

In this sample, this clonotype turned up a few times. The chain has TRBV20-1 and TRBJ1-4, with 8 bases that match TRBD1. The CDR3 is made up of 13 amino acids. The germline CDR1 and CDR2 sequences are DFQATT and SNEGSKA (reference sequence). V lost 6 bases and J lost 11; bases outside the gene matches: 11. CDR3 sequence (DNA): TGCAGTGCCCCCGACAGGGGCCTTGGGAAACTGTTTTTT. Amino acid sequence: CSAPDRGLGKLFF.